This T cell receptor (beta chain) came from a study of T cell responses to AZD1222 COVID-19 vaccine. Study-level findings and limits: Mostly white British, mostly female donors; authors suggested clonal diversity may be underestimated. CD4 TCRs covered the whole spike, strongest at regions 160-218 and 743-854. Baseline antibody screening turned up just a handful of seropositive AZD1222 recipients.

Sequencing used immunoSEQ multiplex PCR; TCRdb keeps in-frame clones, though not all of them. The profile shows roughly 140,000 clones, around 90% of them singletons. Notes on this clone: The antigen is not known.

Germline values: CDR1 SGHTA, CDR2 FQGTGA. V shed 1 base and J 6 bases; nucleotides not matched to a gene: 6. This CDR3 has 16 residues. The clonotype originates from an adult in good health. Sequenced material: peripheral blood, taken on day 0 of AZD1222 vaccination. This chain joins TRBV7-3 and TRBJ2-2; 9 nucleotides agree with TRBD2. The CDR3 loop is CASSLRVASGAGELFF. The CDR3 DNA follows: TGTGCCAGCAGCTTAAGGGTTGCTAGCGGGGCCGGGGAGCTGTTTTTT.